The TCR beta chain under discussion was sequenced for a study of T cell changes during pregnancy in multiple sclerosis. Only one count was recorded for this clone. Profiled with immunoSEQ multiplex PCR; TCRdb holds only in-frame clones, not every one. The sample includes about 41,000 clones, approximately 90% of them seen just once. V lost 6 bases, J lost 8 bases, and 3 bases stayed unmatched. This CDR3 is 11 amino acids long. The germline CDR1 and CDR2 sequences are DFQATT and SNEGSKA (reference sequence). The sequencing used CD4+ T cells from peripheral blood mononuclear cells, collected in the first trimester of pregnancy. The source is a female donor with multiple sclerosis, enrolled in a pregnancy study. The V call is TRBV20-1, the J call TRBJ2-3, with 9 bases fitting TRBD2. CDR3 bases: TGCAGTGCGGTTAGCGGGAGTACGCAGTATTTT. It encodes CSAVSGSTQYF.